This TCR beta chain was sequenced in a study of Graves' ophthalmopathy and Graves' hyperthyroidism. This clonotype has a single count. As yet, its antigen is unknown. Study results and limitations: Ophthalmopathy progression prediction by the model yielded a sensitivity of 55% to 71% and a specificity of 72% to 75%.

Amplification targeted the TCR beta CDR3 regions, with RNA transcripts as the source material. HTBI primers were employed in first-round RT-PCR, then a second-round multiplex PCR followed. TCRdb itself ran the multiplex PCR reads through MiXCR, one entry per CDR3 protein. The table lists over a million distinct CDR3 sequences, less than 45% of them singletons. Sequencing was done on a sample of peripheral blood or thyroid tissue (not recorded which). This clonotype was obtained from an adult man with Graves' hyperthyroidism.

CDR3 sequence: CSAAGAAGALSSYNEQFF. Written as DNA, the CDR3 is TGCAGCGCCGCAGGGGCAGCGGGGGCCCTCAGCTCCTACAATGAGCAGTTCTTC. The rearrangement links TRBV20-1 to TRBJ2-5; 8 positions agree with TRBD2. The J call may be in error: the DNA end matches TRBJ2-1 better. The CDR3 contains 18 residues. Germline V lookup: CDR1 DFQATT, CDR2 SNEGSKA (reference sequence).